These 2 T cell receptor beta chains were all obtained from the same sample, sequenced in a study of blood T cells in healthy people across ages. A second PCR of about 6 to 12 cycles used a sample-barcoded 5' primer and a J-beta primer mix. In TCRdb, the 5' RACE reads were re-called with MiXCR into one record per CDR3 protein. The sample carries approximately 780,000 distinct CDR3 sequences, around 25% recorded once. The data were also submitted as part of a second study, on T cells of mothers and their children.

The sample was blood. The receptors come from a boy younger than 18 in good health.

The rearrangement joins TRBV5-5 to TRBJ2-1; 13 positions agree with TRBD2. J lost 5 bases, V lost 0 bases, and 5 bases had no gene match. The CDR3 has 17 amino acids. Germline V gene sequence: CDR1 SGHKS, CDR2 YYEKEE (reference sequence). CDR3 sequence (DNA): TGTGCCAGCAGCTTGGCACTAGCGGGGGGGCCAAACAATGAGCAGTTCTTC. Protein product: CASSLALAGGPNNEQFF. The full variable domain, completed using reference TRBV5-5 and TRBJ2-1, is DAGVTQSPTHLIKTRGQQVTLRCSPISGHKSVSWYQQVLGQGPQFIFQYYEKEERGRGNFPDRFSARQFPNYSSELNVNALLLGDSALYLCASSLALAGGPNNEQFFGPGTRLTVL.

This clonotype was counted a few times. For the CDR3, the DNA is TGTGCCAGCTCACCACTGGGGACAGGGTTCGTAGATACGCAGTATTTT. Protein sequence: CASSPLGTGFVDTQYF. The chain combines TRBV18 with TRBJ2-3, with TRBD1 matching 9 bases. The CDR3 has 16 residues. Germline loops: CDR1 KGHSH, CDR2 LQKENI. The V segment lost 1 base and the J segment 5 bases; nucleotides outside the gene matches: 7.